This T cell receptor (beta chain) was sequenced during a study of a mutant IDH1 vaccine in newly diagnosed glioma. Assay: immunoSEQ multiplex PCR; the TCRdb copy retains only in-frame clones and omits some. The sample contains over 50,000 clones, approximately 84% of which appear only once. Time point here: week 23, last vaccination. The study gave 300 ug of mutant IDH1 20-mer peptide per vaccine dose, with topical imiquimod. Per germline, CDR1 MGHRA and CDR2 YSYEKL. With 0 bases removed from V and 4 bases from J, the gap between germline ends came to 13 bases. The CDR3 totals 16 residues. A word on this clone: Its antigen is still unknown.

The V gene is TRBV4-1, the J gene TRBJ1-5; D remains ambiguous. The sequencing here drew on PBMCs, taken from a glioma patient whose treatment included an IDH1 peptide vaccine. This receptor was taken from a young man with glioma. CDR3 amino acids: CASSQEGVGRNQPQHF. CDR3 sequence (DNA): TGCGCCAGCAGCCAAGAAGGAGTGGGAAGGAATCAGCCCCAGCATTTT.